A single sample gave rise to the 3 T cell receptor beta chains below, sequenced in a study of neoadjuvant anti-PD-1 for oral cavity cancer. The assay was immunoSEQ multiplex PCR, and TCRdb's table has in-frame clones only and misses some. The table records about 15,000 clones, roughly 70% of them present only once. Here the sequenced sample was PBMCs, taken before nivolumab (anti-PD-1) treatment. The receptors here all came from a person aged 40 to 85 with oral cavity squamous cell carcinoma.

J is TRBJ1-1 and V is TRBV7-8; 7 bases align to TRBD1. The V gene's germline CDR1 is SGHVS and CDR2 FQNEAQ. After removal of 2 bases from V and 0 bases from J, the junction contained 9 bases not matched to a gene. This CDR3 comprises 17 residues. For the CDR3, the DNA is TGTGCCAGCAGCTTACGACAGGGAGGCGAATTGAACACTGAAGCTTTCTTT. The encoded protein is CASSLRQGGELNTEAFF.

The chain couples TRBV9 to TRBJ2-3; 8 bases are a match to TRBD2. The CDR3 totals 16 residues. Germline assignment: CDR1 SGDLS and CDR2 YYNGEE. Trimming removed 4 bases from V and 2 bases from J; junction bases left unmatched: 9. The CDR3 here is CASSPFIAGLTDTQYF. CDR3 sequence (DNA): TGTGCCAGCAGCCCTTTTATAGCGGGGCTCACAGATACGCAGTATTTT.

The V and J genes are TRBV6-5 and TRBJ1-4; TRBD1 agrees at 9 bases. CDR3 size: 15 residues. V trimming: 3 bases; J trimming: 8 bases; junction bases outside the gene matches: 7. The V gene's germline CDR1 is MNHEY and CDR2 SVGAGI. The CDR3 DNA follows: TGTGCCAGCAGTTATTCACAGGGGGCGGAAGAAAAACTGTTTTTT. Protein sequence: CASSYSQGAEEKLFF.